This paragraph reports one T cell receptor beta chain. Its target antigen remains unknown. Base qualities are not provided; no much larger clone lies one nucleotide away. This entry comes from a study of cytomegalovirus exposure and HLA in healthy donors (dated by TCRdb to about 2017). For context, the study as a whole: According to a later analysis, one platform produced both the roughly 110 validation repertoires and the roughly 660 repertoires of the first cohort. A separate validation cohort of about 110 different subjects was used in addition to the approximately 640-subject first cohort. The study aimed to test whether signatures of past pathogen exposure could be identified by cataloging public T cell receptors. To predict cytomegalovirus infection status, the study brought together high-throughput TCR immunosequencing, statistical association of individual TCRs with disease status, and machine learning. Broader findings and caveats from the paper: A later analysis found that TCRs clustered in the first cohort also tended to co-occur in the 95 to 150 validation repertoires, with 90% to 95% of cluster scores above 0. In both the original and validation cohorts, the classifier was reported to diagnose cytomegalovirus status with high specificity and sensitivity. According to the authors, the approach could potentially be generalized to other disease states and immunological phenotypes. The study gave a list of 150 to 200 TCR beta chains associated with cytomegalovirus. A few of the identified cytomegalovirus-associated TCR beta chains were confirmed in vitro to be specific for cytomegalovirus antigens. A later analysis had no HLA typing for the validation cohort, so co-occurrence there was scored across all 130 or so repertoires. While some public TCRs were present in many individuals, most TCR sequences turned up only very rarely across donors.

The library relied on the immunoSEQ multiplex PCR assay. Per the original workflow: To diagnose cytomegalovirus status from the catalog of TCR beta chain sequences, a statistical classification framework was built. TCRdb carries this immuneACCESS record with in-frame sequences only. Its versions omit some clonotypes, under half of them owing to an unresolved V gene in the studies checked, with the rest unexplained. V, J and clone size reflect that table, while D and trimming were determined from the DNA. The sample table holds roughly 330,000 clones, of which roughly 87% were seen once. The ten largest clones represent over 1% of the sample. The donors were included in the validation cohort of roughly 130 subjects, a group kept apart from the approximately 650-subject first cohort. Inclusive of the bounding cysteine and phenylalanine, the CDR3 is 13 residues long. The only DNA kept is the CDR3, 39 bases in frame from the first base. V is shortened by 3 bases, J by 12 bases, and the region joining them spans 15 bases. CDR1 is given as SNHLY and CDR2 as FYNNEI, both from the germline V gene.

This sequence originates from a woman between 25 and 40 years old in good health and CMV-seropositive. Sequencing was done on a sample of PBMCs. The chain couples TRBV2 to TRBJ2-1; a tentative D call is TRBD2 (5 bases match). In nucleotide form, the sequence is TGTGCCAGCAGTGAGGTGCAAGGAGGTGGGCAGTTCTTC. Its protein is CASSEVQGGGQFF.